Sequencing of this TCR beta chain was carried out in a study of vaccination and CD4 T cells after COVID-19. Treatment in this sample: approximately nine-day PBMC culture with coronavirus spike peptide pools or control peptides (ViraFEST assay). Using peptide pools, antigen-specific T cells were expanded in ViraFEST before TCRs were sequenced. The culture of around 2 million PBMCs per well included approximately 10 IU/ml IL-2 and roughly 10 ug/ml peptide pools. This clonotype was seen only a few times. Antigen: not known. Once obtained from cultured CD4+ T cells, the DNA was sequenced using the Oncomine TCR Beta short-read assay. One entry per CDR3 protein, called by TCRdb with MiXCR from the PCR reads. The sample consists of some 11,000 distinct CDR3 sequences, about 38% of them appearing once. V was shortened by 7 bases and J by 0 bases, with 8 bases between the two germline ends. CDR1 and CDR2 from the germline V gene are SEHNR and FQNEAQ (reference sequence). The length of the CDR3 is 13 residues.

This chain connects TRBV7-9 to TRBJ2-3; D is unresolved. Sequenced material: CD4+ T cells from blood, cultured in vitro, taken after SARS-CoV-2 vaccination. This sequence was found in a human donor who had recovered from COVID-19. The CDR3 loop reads CASTLTSTDTQYF. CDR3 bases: TGTGCCAGCACCCTTACGAGCACAGATACGCAGTATTTT. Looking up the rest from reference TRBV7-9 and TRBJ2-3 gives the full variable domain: DTGVSQNPRHKITKRGQNVTFRCDPISEHNRLYWYRQTLGQGPEFLTYFQNEAQLEKSRLLSDRFSAERPKGSFSTLEIQRTEQGDSAMYLCASTLTSTDTQYFGPGTRLTVL.